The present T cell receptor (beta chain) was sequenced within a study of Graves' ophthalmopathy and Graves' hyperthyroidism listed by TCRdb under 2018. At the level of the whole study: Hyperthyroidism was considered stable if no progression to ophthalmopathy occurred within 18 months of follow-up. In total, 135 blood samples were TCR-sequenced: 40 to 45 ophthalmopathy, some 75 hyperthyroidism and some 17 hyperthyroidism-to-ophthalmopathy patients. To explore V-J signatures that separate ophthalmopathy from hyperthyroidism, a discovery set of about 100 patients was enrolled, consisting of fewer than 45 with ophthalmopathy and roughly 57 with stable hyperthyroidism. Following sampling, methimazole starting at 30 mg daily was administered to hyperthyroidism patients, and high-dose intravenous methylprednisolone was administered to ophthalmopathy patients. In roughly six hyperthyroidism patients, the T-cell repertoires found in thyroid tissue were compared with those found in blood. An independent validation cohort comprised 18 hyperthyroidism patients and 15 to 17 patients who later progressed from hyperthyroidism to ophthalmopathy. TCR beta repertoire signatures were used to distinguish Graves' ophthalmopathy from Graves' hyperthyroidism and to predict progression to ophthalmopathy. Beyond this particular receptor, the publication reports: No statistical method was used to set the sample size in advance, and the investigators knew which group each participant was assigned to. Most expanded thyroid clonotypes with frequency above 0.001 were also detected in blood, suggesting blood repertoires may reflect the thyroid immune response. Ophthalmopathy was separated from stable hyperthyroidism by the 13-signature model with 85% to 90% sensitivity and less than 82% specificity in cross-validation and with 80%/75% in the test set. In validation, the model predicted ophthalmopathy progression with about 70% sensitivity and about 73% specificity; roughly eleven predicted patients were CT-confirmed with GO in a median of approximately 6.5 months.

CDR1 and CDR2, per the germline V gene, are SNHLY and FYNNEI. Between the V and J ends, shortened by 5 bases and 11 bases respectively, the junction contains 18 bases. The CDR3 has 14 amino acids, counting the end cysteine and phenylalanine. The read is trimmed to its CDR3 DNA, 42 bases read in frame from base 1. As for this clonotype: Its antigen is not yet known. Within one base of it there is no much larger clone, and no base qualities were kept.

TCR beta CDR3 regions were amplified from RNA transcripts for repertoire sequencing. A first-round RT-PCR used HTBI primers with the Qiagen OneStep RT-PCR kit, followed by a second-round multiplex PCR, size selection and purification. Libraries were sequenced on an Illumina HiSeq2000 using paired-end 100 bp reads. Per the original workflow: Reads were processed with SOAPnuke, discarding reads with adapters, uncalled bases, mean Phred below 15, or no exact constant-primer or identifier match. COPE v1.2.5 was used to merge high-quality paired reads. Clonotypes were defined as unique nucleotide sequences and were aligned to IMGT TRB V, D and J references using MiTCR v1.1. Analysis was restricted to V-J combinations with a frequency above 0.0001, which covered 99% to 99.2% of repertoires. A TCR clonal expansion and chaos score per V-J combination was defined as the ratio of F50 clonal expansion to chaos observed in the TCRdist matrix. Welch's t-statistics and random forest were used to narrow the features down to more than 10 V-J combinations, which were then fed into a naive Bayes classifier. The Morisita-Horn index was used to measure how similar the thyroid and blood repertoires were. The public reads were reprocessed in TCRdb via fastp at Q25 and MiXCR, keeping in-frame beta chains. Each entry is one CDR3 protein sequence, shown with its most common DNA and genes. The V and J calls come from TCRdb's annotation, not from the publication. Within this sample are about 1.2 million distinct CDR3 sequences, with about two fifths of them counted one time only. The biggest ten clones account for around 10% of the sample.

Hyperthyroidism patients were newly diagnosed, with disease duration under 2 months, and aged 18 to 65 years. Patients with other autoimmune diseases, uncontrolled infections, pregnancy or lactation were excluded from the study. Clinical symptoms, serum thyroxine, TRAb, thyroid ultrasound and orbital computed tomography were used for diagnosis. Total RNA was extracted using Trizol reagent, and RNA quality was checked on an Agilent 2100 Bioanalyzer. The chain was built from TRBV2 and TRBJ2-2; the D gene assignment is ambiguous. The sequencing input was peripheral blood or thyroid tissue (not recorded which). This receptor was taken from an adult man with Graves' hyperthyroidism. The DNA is TGTGCCAGCAGTTTTGAAAGGAAAGCCTACGAGCTGTTTTTT. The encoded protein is CASSFERKAYELFF.